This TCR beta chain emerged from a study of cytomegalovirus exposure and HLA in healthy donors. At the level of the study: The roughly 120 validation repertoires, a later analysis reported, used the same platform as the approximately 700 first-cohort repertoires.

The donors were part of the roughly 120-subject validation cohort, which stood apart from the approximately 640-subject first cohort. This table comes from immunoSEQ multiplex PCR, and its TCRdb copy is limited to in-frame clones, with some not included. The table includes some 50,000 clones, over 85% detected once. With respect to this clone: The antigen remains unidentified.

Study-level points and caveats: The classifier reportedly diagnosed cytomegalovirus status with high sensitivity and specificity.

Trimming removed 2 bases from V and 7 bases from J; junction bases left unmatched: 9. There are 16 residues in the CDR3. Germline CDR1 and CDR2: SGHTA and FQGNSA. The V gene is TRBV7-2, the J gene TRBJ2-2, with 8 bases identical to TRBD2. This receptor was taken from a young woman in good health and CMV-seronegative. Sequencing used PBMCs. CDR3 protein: CASSLYSGGPVGELFF. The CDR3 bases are TGTGCCAGCAGCTTATACTCGGGGGGGCCAGTCGGGGAGCTGTTTTTT.